The T cell receptor beta chain under discussion was sequenced for a study of shared clonotypes between healthy human individuals. Study-wide points: A few donors had about 5% of their naive CD4 clonotypes in common.

Trimming pared 0 bases from V and 6 bases from J, leaving 15 bases between. The CDR3 length is 15 residues. The germline CDR1 and CDR2 sequences are SGDLS and YYNGEE. About this clone: Its antigen is as yet unknown.

Sequencing used immunoSEQ multiplex PCR; TCRdb keeps in-frame clones, though not all of them. The sample records roughly 86,000 clones, 68% being singletons. The sequence was collected from a man aged 25 to 40 in good health. J is TRBJ1-1 and V is TRBV9; TRBD1 might be the D (6 bases). The source material was memory CD8+ T cells sorted from blood. Specified subset: CD45RO+ cells pooled with CCR7-negative TemRA cells. The CDR3 nucleotides read TGTGCCAGCAGCGTAGCAGGGGTTGGTTTTTCTGAAGCTTTCTTT. This translates into CASSVAGVGFSEAFF.